Reported below is one TCR beta chain. Based on its abundance in the sample, this clonotype is medium-sized (0.01 to 0.1%). No cognate antigen has been identified for it. Base qualities are missing; no much larger clone stands one base away. The record originates from a study (dated by TCRdb to 2012 to 2014). The CDR3 contains 13 residues, cysteine and phenylalanine counted. The read is trimmed to its CDR3 DNA, 39 bases read in frame from base 1. CDR1 KGHSH and CDR2 LQKENI are derived from the germline V gene. V lost 2 bases and J lost 0 bases; the stretch between them is 4 bases long. For sequencing, an Illumina Genome Analyzer IIx was employed. TCRdb trimmed public reads at Q25 via fastp, called clones via MiXCR and kept in-frame beta chains. Each CDR3 protein gets just one entry, which takes the most common genes and DNA from the rows behind it. Recorded for this sample are 6,500 to 9,000 distinct CDR3 sequences; roughly a third of them occurred a single time. The biggest ten clones account for roughly a fifth of the sample.

The TCR comes from a human donor. Sequencing used blood. The sequence joins TRBV18 to TRBJ1-1, with the identity of the D gene unclear. The CDR3 corresponds to CASSPALNTEAFF. The sequenced DNA is TGTGCCAGCTCACCAGCGTTGAACACTGAAGCTTTCTTT.